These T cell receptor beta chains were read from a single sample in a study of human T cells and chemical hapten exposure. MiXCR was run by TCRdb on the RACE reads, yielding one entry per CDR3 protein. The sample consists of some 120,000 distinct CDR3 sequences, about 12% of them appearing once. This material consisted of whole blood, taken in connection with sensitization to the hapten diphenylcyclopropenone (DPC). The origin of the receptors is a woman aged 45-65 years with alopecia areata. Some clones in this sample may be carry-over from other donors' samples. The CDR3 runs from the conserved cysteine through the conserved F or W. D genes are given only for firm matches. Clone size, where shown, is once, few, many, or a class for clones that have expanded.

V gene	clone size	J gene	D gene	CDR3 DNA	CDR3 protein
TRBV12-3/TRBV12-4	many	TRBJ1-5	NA	TGTGCCAGCAAGAGAGGGGGTCACCAGCCCCAGCATTTT	CASKRGGHQPQHF
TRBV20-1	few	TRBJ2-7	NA	TGCAGTGCTCTAACCCCGTTAGAGGAGGACGAGCAGTACTTC	CSALTPLEEDEQYF
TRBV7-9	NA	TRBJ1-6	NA	TGTGCCAGCAGCTTAGCTACGGGGGGACGGCATAATTCACCCCTCCACTTT	CASSLATGGRHNSPLHF
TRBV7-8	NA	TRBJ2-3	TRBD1	TGTGCCAGCAGCTTGGACAGGGGAAAAGCAGATACGCAGTATTTT	CASSLDRGKADTQYF
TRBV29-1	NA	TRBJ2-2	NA	TGCAGCGTTGAAGCTACCGGGGAGCTGTTTTTT	CSVEATGELFF
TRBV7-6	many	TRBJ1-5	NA	TGTGCCAGCAGCCAGAGCAGTGGGCCGGGTCAGCCCCAGCATTTT	CASSQSSGPGQPQHF
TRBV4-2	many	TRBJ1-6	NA	TGTGCCAGCAGCCAAGAACCCGTGCTTAGCTCCTATAATTCACCCCTCCACTTT	CASSQEPVLSSYNSPLHF
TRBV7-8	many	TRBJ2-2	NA	TGTGCCAGCAGCTTAAGGGGGGCTCAAACCGGGGAGCTGTTTTTT	CASSLRGAQTGELFF
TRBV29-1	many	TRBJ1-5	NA	TGCAGCGTTGTGCAGGGTGGAGGTCAGCCCCAGCATTTT	CSVVQGGGQPQHF
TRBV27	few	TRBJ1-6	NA	TGTGCCAGCAAAGCGTCTAGGAGTTCACCCCTCCACTTT	CASKASRSSPLHF
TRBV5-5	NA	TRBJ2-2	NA	TGTGCCAGCAGCTTGGCGACAGCCGCGAACACCGGGGAGCTGTTTTTT	CASSLATAANTGELFF
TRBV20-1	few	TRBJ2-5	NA	TGCAGTGCTAGAAGCTCTGGGGCGACCCAGTACTTC	CSARSSGATQYF
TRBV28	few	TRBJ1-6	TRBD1	TGTGCCAGCAGCTTGGACAGGGTCGGCCTTTTCTATAATTCACCCCTCCACTTT	CASSLDRVGLFYNSPLHF
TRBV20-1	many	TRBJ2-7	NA	TGCAGTGCTAGAGTAGTAGGACTTCCTTCCTACGAGCAGTACTTC	CSARVVGLPSYEQYF
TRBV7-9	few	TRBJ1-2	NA	TGTGCCAGCAGCCTCCAGTCGGCGGGACACTATGGCTACACCTTC	CASSLQSAGHYGYTF
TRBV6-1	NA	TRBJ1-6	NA	TGTGCCAGCAGAAGGACGGTGGATTCACCCCTCCACTTT	CASRRTVDSPLHF
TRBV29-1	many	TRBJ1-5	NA	TGCAGCGTTCAAAGGGGCAATCAGCCCCAGCATTTT	CSVQRGNQPQHF
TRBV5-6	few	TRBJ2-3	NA	TGTGCCAGCACCCGTTGGAGTCTAGTTCCAGATACGCAGTATTTT	CASTRWSLVPDTQYF
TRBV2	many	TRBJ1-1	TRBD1	TGTGCCAGCAGTGTCGCAGGGGGTAGCACTGAAGCTTTCTTT	CASSVAGGSTEAFF
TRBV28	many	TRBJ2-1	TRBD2	TGTGCCAGCAGGGCTAGCGGGGGATACAATGAGCAGTTCTTC	CASRASGGYNEQFF
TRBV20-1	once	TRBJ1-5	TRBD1	TGCAGTGCTAGGACAGCCCAGGGGGGCAATCAGCCCCAGCATTTT	CSARTAQGGNQPQHF
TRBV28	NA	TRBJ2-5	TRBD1	TGTGCCAGCAGTTTGACAGGGGCCTTCCAAGAGACCCAGTACTTC	CASSLTGAFQETQYF
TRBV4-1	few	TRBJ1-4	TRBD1	TGCGCCAGCAGCTGGGACAGGGATGAAAAACTGTTTTTT	CASSWDRDEKLFF
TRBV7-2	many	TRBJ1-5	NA	TGTGCCAGCAGCTTAGTCAGCCCGGGGCCCCAGCATTTT	CASSLVSPGPQHF
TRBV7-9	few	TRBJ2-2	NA	TGTGCCAGCGAAAGGGGAAGCCCCGGGGAGCTGTTTTTT	CASERGSPGELFF
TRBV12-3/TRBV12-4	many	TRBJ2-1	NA	TGTGCCAGCAGCTCTAGCGTCTCCTACAATGAGCAGTTCTTC	CASSSSVSYNEQFF
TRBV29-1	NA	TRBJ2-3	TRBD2	TGCAGCGTTGGGGGGGGTTCCAGCACAGATACGCAGTATTTT	CSVGGGSSTDTQYF
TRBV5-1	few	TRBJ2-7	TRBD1	TGCGCCAGCAGCCGCATGGGACAGGGCACATCCTACGAGCAGTACTTC	CASSRMGQGTSYEQYF
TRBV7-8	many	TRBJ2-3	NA	TGTGCCAGCAGCTCCCGAAGAGTAGGGGTGGGTGGCACAGATACGCAGTATTTT	CASSSRRVGVGGTDTQYF
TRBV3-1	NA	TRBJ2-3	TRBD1	TGTGCCAGCAGCCAAGACCATCCAGGGGGTACAGATACGCAGTATTTT	CASSQDHPGGTDTQYF
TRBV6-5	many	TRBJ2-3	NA	TGTGCCAGCAGATCCGACAGCACAGATACGCAGTATTTT	CASRSDSTDTQYF
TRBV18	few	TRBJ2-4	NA	TGTGCCAGCTCACCTTTTCGCACGGACGAAGGCAACGCCAAAAACATTCAGTACTTC	CASSPFRTDEGNAKNIQYF
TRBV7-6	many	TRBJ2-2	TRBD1	TGTGCCAGCAGCTTACAACAGGGGAGGAACACCGGGGAGCTGTTTTTT	CASSLQQGRNTGELFF
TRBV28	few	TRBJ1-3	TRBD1	TGTGCCAGCGACAGGGGAGGCACTGGAAACACCATATATTTT	CASDRGGTGNTIYF
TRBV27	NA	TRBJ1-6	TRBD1	TGTGCCAGCCTGACAGGGAATTCACCCCTCCACTTT	CASLTGNSPLHF
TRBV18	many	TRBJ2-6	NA	TGTGCCAGCTCACGGGCTACCGGGTGGTCTGGGGCCAACGTCCTGACTTTC	CASSRATGWSGANVLTF
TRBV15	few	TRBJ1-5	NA	TGTGCCACCGGAGCCCTGCGGGGCCAGCCCCAGCATTTT	CATGALRGQPQHF
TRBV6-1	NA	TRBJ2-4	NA	TGTGCCAGCAGTGCCGGGGGGCCCCGAAACATTCAGTACTTC	CASSAGGPRNIQYF
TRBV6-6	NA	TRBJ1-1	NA	TGTGCCAGCAAACAGCCGAACACTGAAGCTTTCTTT	CASKQPNTEAFF
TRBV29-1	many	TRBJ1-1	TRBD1	TGCAGCGTGGAGGGACAGTTGAACACTGAAGCTTTCTTT	CSVEGQLNTEAFF
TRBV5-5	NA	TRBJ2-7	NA	TGTGCCAGCAGTTATGAAGACCTAGGAGGGCAGTACTTC	CASSYEDLGGQYF
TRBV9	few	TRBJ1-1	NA	TGTGCCAGCAGCCCAGACCGGGACAAAGCTTTCTTT	CASSPDRDKAFF
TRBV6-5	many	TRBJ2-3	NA	TGTGCCAGCAGTTACTCAATAAATGCCGGTCCGGGAGATACGCAGTATTTT	CASSYSINAGPGDTQYF
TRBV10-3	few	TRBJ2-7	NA	TGTGCCATCAACGACCAAGTTGACTACGAGCAGTACTTC	CAINDQVDYEQYF
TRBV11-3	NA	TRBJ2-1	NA	TGTGCCAGCAGCGCCGGGACAAGGTCCCATGAGCAGTTCTTC	CASSAGTRSHEQFF
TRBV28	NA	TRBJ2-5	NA	TGTGCCAGCAGTTCCCCGTCCCTGGAGACCCAGTACTTC	CASSSPSLETQYF
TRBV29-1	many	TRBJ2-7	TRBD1	TGCAGCGCCGCCCAGGGGGCCTATCCCTACGAGCAGTACTTC	CSAAQGAYPYEQYF
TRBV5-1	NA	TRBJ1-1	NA	TGCGCCAGCAGACCTCAAGCGGCAATGAACACTGAAGCTTTCTTT	CASRPQAAMNTEAFF
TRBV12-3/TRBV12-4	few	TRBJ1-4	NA	TGTGCCAGCAGTTCCGGGGGGGGCGGCGGAAAACTGTTTTTT	CASSSGGGGGKLFF
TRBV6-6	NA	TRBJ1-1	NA	TGTGCCAGCAGTTACTCAACTGGGCCGGAGGGTGAAGCTTTCTTT	CASSYSTGPEGEAFF